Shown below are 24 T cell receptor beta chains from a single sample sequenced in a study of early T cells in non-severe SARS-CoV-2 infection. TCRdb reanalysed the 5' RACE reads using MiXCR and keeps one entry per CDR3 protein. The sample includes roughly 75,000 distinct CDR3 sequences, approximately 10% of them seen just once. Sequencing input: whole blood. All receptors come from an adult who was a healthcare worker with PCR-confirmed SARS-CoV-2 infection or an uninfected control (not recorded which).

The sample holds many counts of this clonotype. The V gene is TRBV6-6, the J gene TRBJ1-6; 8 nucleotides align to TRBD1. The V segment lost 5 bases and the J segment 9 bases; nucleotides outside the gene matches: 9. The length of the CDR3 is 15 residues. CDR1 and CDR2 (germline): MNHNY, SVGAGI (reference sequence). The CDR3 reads CASSAVQGARSPLHF. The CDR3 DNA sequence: TGTGCCAGCAGTGCAGTCCAGGGGGCACGTTCACCCCTCCACTTT.

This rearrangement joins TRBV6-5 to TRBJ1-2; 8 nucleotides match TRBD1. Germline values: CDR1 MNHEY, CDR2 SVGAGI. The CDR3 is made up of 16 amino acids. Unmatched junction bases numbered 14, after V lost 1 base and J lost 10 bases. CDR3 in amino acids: CASSYLNVGQGRDYTF. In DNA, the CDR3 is TGTGCCAGCAGTTACTTAAATGTAGGACAGGGCAGAGACTACACCTTC.

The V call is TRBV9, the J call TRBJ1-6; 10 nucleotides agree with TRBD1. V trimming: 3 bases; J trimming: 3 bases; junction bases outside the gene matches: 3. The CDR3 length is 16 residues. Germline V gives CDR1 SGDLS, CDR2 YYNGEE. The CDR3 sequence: CASSARDRGYNSPLHF. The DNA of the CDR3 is TGTGCCAGCAGCGCGCGGGACAGGGGCTATAATTCACCCCTCCACTTT.

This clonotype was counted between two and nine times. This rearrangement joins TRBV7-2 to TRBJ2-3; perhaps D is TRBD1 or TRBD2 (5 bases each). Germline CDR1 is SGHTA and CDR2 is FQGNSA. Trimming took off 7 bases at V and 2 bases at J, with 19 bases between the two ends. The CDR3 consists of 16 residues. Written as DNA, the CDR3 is TGTGCCAGCACCTTTATGTTGGGGGACCACACAGATACGCAGTATTTT. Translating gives CASTFMLGDHTDTQYF.

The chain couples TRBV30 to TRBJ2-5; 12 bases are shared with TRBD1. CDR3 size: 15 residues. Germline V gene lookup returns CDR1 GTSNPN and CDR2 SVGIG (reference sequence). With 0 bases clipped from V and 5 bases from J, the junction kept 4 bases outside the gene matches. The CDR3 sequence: CAWSVGTGGEETQYF. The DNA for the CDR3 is TGTGCCTGGAGTGTAGGGACAGGGGGCGAGGAGACCCAGTACTTC.

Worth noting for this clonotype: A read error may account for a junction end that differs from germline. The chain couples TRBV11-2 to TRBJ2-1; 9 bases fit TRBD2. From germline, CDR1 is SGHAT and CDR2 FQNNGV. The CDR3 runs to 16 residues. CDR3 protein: CASSFNSGGPCNEQFF. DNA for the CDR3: TGCGCCAGCAGCTTCAATAGCGGGGGACCCTGCAATGAGCAGTTCTTC.

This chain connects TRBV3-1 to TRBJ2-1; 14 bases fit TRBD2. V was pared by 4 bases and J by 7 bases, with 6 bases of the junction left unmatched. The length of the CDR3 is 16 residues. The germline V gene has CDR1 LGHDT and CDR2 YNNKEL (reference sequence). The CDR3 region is CASSRTGLAGGNEQFF. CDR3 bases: TGTGCCAGCAGCCGGACCGGACTAGCGGGGGGAAATGAGCAGTTCTTC.

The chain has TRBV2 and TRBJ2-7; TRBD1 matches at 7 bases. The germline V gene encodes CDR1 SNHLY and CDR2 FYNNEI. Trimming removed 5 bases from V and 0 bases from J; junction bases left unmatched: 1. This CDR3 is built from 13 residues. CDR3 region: CASSRDSSYEQYF. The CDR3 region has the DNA TGTGCCAGCAGTCGGGACAGCTCCTACGAGCAGTACTTC. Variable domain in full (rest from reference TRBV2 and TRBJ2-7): EPEVTQTPSHQVTQMGQEVILRCVPISNHLYFYWYRQILGQKVEFLVSFYNNEISEKSEIFDDQFSVERPDGSNFTLKIRSTKLEDSAMYFCASSRDSSYEQYFGPGTRLTVT.

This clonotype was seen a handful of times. The CDR3 DNA reads as TGCGCCAGCACTTGGGCGGCGTCGAATGAGCAGTTCTTC. Its translation: CASTWAASNEQFF. The gene calls are TRBV10-2 and TRBJ2-1; D is uncertain. Germline V CDR1 and CDR2: WSHSY, SAAADI. The V gene lost 7 bases and the J gene lost 7 bases, with 14 bases spanning the gap. The CDR3 spans 13 residues.

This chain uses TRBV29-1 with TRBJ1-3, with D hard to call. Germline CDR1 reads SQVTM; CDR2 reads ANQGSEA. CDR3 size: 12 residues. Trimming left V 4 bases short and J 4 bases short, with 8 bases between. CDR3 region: CSVADGGNTIYF. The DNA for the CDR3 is TGCAGCGTTGCGGACGGCGGAAACACCATATATTTT.

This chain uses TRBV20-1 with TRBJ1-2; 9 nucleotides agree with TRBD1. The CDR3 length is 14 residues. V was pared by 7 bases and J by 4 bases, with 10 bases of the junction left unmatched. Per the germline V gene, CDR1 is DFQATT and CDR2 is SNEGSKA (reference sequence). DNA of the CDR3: TGCAGTGTTCCCCCGGGACAGGGACCCTATGGCTACACCTTC. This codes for CSVPPGQGPYGYTF.

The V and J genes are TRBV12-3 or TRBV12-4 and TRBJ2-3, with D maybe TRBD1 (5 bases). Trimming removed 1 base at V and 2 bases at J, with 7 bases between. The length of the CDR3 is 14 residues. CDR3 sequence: CASSLGGPTDTQYF. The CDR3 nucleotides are TGTGCCAGCAGTTTAGGGGGCCCCACAGATACGCAGTATTTT.

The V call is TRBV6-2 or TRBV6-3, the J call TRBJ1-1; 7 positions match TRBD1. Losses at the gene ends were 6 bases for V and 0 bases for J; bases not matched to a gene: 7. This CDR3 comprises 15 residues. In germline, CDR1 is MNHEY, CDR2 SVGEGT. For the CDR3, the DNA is TGTGCCAGCAGACCCCGACAGGGTTTGAACACTGAAGCTTTCTTT. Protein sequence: CASRPRQGLNTEAFF.

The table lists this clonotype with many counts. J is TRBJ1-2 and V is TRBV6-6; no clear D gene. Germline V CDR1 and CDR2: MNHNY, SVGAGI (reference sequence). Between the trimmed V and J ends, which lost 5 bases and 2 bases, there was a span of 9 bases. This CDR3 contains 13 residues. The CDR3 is CASSAGGNYGYTF. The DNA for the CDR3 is TGTGCCAGCAGTGCTGGCGGGAACTATGGCTACACCTTC.

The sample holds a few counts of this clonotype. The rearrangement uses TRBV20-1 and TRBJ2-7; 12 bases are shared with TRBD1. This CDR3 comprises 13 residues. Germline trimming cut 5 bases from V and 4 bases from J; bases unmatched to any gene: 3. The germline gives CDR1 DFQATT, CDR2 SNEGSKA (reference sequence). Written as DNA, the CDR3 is TGCAGTGCTCCGGGACAGGGGGCTTACGAGCAGTACTTC. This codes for CSAPGQGAYEQYF.

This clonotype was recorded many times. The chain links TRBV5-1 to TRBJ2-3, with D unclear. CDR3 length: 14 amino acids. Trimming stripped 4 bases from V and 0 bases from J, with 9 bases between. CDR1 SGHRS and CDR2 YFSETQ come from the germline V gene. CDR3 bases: TGCGCCAGCAGCCCGACTGGTAGCACAGATACGCAGTATTTT. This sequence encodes CASSPTGSTDTQYF.

The CDR3 here is CASSFRTPYGYTF. The CDR3 region has the DNA TGCGCCAGCAGCTTCAGGACCCCATATGGCTACACCTTC. The chain combines TRBV5-1 with TRBJ1-2, with D unclear. Germline V lookup: CDR1 SGHRS, CDR2 YFSETQ. The CDR3 totals 13 residues. V lost 2 bases and J lost 5, with 10 bases in between.

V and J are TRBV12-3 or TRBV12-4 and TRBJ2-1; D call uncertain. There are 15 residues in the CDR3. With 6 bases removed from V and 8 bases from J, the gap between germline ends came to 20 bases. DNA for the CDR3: TGTGCCAGCAGCCTCGACACCTCGCTAAGGGATGAGCAGTTCTTC. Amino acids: CASSLDTSLRDEQFF.

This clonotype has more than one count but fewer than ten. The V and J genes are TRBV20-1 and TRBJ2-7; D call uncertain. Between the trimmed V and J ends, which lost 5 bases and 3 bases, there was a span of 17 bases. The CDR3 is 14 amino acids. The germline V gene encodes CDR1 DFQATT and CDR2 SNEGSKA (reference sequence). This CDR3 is CSAYGALGGYEQYF. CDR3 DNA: TGCAGTGCTTATGGAGCGCTAGGCGGCTACGAGCAGTACTTC.

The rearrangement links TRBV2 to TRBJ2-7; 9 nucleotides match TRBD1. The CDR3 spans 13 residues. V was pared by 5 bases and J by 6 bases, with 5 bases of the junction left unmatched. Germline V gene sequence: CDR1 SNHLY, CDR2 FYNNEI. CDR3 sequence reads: CASSLGDRVEQYF. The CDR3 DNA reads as TGTGCCAGCAGTTTGGGGGACAGGGTCGAGCAGTACTTC.

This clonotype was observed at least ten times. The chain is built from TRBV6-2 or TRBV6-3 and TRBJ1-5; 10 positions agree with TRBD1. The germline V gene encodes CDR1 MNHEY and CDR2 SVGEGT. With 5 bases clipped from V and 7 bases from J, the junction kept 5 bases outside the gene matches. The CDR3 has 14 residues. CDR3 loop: CASSGTGDEQPQHF. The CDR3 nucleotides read TGTGCCAGCAGTGGGACAGGGGATGAGCAGCCCCAGCATTTT.

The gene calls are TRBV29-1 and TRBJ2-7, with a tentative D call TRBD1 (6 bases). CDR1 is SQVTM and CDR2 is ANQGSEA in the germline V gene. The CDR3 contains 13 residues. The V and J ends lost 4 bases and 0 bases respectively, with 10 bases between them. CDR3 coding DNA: TGCAGCGTTGTGGTCAGGGGCTCCTACGAGCAGTACTTC. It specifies CSVVVRGSYEQYF.

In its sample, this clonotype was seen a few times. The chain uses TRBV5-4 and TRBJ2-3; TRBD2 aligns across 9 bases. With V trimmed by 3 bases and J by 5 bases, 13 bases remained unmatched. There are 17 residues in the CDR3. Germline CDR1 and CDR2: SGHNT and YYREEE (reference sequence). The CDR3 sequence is CASSSAGGGGAGDTQYF. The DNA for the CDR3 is TGTGCCAGCAGCTCCGCGGGAGGCGGGGGGGCGGGAGATACGCAGTATTTT.

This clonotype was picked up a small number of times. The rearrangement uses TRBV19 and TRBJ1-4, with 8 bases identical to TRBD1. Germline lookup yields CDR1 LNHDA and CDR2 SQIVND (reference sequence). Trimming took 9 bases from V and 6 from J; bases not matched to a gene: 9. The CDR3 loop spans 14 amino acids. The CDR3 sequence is CASLAGQGDEKLFF. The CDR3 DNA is TGTGCCAGCCTCGCTGGACAGGGTGATGAAAAACTGTTTTTT.